This T cell receptor beta chain stems from a study of T cell responses to AZD1222 COVID-19 vaccine. General study points: Spike-spanning, vaccine-associated CD4 TCRs were dominant at 160-218 and 743-854. The study found Spike-specific TCR breadth and depth rose after two AZD1222 doses.

Libraries were prepared by immunoSEQ multiplex PCR; TCRdb keeps only in-frame clonotypes and omits some of them. Here the sample spans some 80,000 clones, around 89% being singletons. Note on this clone: Its antigen remains unidentified.

The material sequenced was peripheral blood, taken 28 days after the second dose of the MenACWY control vaccine. The clonotype comes from an adult who received the MenACWY meningococcal vaccine as a control.

The CDR3 loop is CASSGWALFF. Written as DNA, the CDR3 is TGTGCCAGCAGTGGGTGGGCGCTGTTTTTT. The rearrangement joins TRBV28 to TRBJ2-2; unclear D gene. The V gene's germline CDR1 is MDHEN and CDR2 SYDVKM. V lost 5 bases and J 13 bases, leaving 8 bases between the germline ends. The CDR3 has 10 amino acids.